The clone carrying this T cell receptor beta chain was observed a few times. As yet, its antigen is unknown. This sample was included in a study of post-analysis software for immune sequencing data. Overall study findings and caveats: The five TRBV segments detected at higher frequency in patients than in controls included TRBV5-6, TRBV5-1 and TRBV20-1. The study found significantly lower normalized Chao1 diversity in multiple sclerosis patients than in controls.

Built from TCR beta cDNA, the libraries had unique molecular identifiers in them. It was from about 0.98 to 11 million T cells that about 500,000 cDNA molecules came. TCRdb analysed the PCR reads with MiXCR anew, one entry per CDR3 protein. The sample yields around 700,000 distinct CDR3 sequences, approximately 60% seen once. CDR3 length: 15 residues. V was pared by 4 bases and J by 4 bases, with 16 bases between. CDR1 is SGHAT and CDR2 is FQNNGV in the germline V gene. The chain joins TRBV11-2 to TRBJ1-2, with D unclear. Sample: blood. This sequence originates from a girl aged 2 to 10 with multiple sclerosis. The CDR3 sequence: CASSSPAVGSYGYTF. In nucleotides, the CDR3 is TGTGCCAGCAGCTCCCCCGCGGTCGGCAGCTATGGCTACACCTTC.